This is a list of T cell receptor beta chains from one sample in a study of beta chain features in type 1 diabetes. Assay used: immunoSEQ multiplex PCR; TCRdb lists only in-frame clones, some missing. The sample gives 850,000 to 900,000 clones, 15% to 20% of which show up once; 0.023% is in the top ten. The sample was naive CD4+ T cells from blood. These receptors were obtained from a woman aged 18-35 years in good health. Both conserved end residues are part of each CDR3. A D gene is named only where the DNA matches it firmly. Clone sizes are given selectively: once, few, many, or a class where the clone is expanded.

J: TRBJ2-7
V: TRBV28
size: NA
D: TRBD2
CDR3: CASRLGGTSGSYEQYF
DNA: TGTGCCAGCAGACTTGGTGGGACTAGCGGATCCTACGAGCAGTACTTC

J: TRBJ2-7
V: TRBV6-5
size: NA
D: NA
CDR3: CASNGGLPYEQYF
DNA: TGTGCCAGCAATGGGGGTCTCCCCTACGAGCAGTACTTC

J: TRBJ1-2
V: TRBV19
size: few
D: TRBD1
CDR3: CASSPLFPGQGHYGYTF
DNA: TGTGCCAGTAGTCCCCTATTTCCGGGACAGGGACACTATGGCTACACCTTC

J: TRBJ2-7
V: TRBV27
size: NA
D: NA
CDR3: CASRASVVEQYF
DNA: TGTGCCAGCAGAGCAAGTGTAGTTGAGCAGTACTTC

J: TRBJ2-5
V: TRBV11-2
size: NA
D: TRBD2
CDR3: CASSRLSGLYQETQYF
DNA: TGTGCCAGCAGCCGACTTAGCGGGTTGTACCAAGAGACCCAGTACTTC

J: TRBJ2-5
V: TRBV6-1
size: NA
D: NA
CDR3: CAISDQLGWETQYF
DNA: TGTGCCATCAGTGATCAACTAGGGTGGGAGACCCAGTACTTC

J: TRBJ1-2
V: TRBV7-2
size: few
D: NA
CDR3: CASSRGGGYYGYTF
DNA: TGTGCCAGCAGCCGGGGGGGCGGATACTATGGCTACACCTTC

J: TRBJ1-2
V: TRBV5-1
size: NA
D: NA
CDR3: CANSLGKSNYGYTF
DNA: TGCGCCAACAGCTTGGGCAAGTCCAACTATGGCTACACCTTC

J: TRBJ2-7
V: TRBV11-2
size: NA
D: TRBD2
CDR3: CASSLLGLAGGGNEQYF
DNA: TGTGCCAGCAGCTTACTGGGACTAGCGGGAGGTGGTAACGAGCAGTACTTC

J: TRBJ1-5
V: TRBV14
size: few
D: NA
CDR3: CASSQVRRNQPQHF
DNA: TGTGCCAGCAGCCAAGTCCGAAGGAATCAGCCCCAGCATTTT

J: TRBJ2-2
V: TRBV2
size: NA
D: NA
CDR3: CASKPTGSDMTGELFF
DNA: TGTGCCAGCAAGCCTACGGGATCAGACATGACCGGGGAGCTGTTTTTT

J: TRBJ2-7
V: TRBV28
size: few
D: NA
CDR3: CASSFGSGIYEQYF
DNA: TGTGCCAGCAGTTTTGGGTCGGGAATCTACGAGCAGTACTTC

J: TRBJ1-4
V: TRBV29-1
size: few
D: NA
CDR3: CSVAGPGIEKLFF
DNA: TGCAGCGTCGCCGGGCCTGGAATAGAAAAACTGTTTTTT

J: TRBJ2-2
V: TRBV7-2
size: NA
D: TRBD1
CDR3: CASNRGGTGYTGELFF
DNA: TGTGCCAGCAACCGAGGAGGGACAGGATACACCGGGGAGCTGTTTTTT

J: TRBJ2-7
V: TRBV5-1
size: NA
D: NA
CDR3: CASSETDYEQYF
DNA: TGCGCCAGCTCGGAGACAGACTACGAGCAGTACTTC

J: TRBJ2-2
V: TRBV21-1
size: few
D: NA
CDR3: CASSKLTGPSPGELFF
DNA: TGTGCCAGCAGCAAACTCACAGGGCCTTCTCCCGGGGAGCTGTTTTTT

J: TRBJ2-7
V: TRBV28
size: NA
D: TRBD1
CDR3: CASSLMDRTFSYEQYF
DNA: TGTGCCAGCAGTTTAATGGACAGGACGTTCTCCTACGAGCAGTACTTC

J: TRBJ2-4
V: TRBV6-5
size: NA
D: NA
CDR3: CASSPGVGGDIQYF
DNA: TGTGCCAGCAGCCCAGGAGTGGGGGGAGACATTCAGTACTTC

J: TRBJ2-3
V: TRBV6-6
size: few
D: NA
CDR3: CASTTTDTQYF
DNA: TGTGCCAGCACCACCACAGATACGCAGTATTTT

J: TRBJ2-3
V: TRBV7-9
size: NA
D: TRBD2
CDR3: CASSNLAGGVTDTQYF
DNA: TGTGCCAGCAGCAACCTAGCGGGAGGCGTGACAGATACGCAGTATTTT

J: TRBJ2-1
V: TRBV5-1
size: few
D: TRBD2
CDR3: CASSLATLAGGRNEQFF
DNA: TGCGCCAGCAGCTTGGCCACGCTAGCGGGAGGACGCAATGAGCAGTTCTTC

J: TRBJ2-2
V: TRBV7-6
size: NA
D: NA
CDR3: CASSFSHRQAAGELFF
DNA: TGTGCCAGCAGCTTCTCTCACCGACAGGCCGCCGGGGAGCTGTTTTTT

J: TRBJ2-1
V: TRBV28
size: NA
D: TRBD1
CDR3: CASSLWQGASYNEQFF
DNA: TGTGCCAGCAGTTTATGGCAGGGGGCCTCCTACAATGAGCAGTTCTTC

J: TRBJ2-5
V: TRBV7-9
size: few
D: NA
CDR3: CASSFNAGETQYF
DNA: TGTGCCAGCAGCTTCAACGCGGGAGAGACCCAGTACTTC

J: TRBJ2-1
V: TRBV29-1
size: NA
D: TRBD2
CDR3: CSLTSGRLAGNEQFF
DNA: TGCAGCCTCACCTCCGGGAGACTAGCGGGGAATGAGCAGTTCTTC

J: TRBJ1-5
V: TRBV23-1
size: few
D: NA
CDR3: CASSQQGGTQPQHF
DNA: TGCGCCAGCAGTCAACAGGGAGGGACTCAGCCCCAGCATTTT

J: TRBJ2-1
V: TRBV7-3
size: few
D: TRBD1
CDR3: CASSQGVGQGSNEQFF
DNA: TGTGCCAGCAGCCAAGGCGTGGGACAGGGAAGCAATGAGCAGTTCTTC

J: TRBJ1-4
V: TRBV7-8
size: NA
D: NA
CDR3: CASSLEDSQLFF
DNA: TGTGCCAGCAGCTTAGAAGACTCGCAACTGTTTTTT

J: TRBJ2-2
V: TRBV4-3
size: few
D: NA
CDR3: CASSQVIALRGSSAGELFF
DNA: TGCGCCAGCAGCCAAGTAATCGCACTACGGGGGAGTAGCGCCGGGGAGCTGTTTTTT

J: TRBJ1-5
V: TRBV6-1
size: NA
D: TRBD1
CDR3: CASRATGTVNQPQHF
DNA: TGTGCCAGCAGGGCGACCGGGACAGTGAATCAGCCCCAGCATTTT

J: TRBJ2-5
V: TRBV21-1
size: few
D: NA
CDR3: CASPQPSPGETQYF
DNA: TGTGCCAGCCCTCAACCCTCACCAGGAGAGACCCAGTACTTC